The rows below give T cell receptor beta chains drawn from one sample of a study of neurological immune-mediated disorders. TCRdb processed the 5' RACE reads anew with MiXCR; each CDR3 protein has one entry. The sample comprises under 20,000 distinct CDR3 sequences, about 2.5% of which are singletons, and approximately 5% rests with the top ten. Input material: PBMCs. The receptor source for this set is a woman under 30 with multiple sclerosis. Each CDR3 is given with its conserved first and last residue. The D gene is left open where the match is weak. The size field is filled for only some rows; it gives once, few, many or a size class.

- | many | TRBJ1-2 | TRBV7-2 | TGTGCCAGCAGCTTAGAGTTGGGGGATGGCTACACCTTC | CASSLELGDGYTF
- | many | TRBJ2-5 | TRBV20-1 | TGCAGTGCTTTTCTTACAGGGAATCAAGAGACCCAGTACTTC | CSAFLTGNQETQYF
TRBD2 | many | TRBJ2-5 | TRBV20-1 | TGCAGTGCTAGATCGCGGGGACTAGCGGGGAACCAAGAGACCCAGTACTTC | CSARSRGLAGNQETQYF
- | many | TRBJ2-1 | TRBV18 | TGTGCCAGCTCGAAGGGGTATGAGCAGTTCTTC | CASSKGYEQFF
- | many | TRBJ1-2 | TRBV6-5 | TGTGCCAGCAGCTGGACAGAAGCTCCCTATGGCTACACCTTC | CASSWTEAPYGYTF
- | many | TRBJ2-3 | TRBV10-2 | TGCGCCAGCAGTGAGATAGGAGGGGTCACAGATACGCAGTATTTT | CASSEIGGVTDTQYF
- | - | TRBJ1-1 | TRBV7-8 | TGTGCCAGCAGCTTAGGGGGGGCAGGGAACACTGAAGCTTTCTTT | CASSLGGAGNTEAFF
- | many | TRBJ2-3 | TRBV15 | TGTGCCACCAGCACGCCACCCCTATACACAGGGAATACGCAGTATTTT | CATSTPPLYTGNTQYF
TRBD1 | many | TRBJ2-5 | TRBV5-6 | TGTGCCAGCAGCCAGGGTCCTAACAGGGGGCTAAGACGGGACTTTAAAGAGACCCAGTACTTC | CASSQGPNRGLRRDFKETQYF
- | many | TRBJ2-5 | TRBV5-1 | TGCGCCAGCAGCTTGGACCCCAGTGGCGCAGAGACCCAGTACTTC | CASSLDPSGAETQYF
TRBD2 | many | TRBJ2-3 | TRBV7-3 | TGTGCCAGCAGCCTGGATAGCGGGGTGATGACGCAGTATTTT | CASSLDSGVMTQYF
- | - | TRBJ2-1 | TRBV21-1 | TGTGCCAGCAGCAAAACGGAGCGGGAGGGCGGCAATGAGCAGTTCTTC | CASSKTEREGGNEQFF
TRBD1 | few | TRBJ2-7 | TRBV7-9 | TGTGCCAGCAGCTCCGGGACAGGGTCTATGTACGAGCAGTACTTC | CASSSGTGSMYEQYF
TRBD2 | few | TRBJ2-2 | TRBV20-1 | TGCAGTGCTTACTCGGGAGGGCCCACCGGGGAGCTGTTTTTT | CSAYSGGPTGELFF
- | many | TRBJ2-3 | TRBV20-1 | TGCAGTGCTAGAGCTGGCGGGAGCACAGATACGCAGTATTTT | CSARAGGSTDTQYF
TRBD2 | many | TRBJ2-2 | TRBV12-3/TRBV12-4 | TGTGCCAGCAGTTTAGATCGCGGGAGGAACACCGGGGAGCTGTTTTTT | CASSLDRGRNTGELFF
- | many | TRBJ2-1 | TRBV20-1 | TGCAGTGCTAGTAAGGATGGCGCTACGACGGAGCAGTTCTTC | CSASKDGATTEQFF
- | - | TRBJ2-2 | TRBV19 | TGTGCCAGCTCCGGGACAAACACCGGGGAGCTGTTTTTT | CASSGTNTGELFF
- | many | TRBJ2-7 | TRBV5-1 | TGCGCCAGCAGCTTCTCCCATGGTCGGGGGTTGGACGAGCAGTACTTC | CASSFSHGRGLDEQYF
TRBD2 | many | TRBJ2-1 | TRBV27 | TGTGCCAGCAGACACGGGGGGGAGGCGAGGTACAATGAGCAGTTCTTC | CASRHGGEARYNEQFF
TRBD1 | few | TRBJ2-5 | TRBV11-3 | TGTGCCAGCAGCCGGACAGGGCTTGAGACCCAGTACTTC | CASSRTGLETQYF
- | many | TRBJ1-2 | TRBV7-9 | TGTGCCAGCAGCCCATCCGGCAGGCTAAACTATGGCTACACCTTC | CASSPSGRLNYGYTF
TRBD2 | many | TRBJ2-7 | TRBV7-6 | TGTGCCAGCAGCTTACGAGCAGCGGGGGGCCCTCGGGAGCAGTACTTC | CASSLRAAGGPREQYF
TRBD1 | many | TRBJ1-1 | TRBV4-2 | TGTGCCAGCAGCCAAGAACCTCATAGACAGGGAAGTACTGAAGCTTTCTTT | CASSQEPHRQGSTEAFF
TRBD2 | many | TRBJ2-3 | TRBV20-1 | TGCAGTGCAGATAGCGGGGAGAGCACAGATACGCAGTATTTT | CSADSGESTDTQYF
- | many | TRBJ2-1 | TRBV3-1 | TGTGCCAGCAGCCAAGACCACAATGAGCAGTTCTTC | CASSQDHNEQFF
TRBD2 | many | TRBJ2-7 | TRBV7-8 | TGTGCCAGCAGCCCCGGGACTAGCGGAACCTACGAGCAGTACTTC | CASSPGTSGTYEQYF
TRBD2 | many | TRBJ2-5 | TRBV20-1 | TGCAGTGCTCCGGGACTAGCGAGTGAGACCCAGTACTTC | CSAPGLASETQYF
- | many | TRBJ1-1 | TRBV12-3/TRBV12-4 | TGTGCCAGCAGTTTTAACGCTCCGGATGGACAAGCTTTCTTT | CASSFNAPDGQAFF
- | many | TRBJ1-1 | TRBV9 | TGTGCCAGCAGCGTAGGTACAGAGGGCACTGAAGCTTTCTTT | CASSVGTEGTEAFF
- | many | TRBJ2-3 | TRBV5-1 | TGCGCCAGCAGCTTGGTTGCGGGGACGGATACGCAGTATTTT | CASSLVAGTDTQYF
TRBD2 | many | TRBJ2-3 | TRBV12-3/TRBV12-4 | TGTGCCAGCAGTTTAGTATTTGCGGGAGGGCAAGGTAGGGCAGATACGCAGTATTTT | CASSLVFAGGQGRADTQYF
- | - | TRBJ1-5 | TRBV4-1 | TGCGCCAGCAGCCGCGGGAGGGAAAATCAGCCCCAGAATTTT | CASSRGRENQPQNF
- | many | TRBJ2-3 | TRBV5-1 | TGCGCCAGCAGCGTAGGGGGCACAGATACGCAGTATTTT | CASSVGGTDTQYF
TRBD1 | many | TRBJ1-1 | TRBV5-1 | TGCGCCAGCAGCTATGCAGGGGGGACGAACACTGAAGCTTTCTTT | CASSYAGGTNTEAFF
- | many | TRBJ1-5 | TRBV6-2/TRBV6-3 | TGTGCCAGCGCGACGCGGGTTCAGCCCCAGCATTTT | CASATRVQPQHF
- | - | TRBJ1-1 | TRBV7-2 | TGTGCCAGCAGCTTAAGGACGACGAACACTGAAGCTTTCTTT | CASSLRTTNTEAFF
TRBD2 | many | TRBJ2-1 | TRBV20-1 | TGCAGTGCCGTTCTAGGACTAGCCGATGAGCAGTTCTTC | CSAVLGLADEQFF
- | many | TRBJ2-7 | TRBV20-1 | TGCAGTGCTAGAGTGCGGGACACCGAGCAGTACTTC | CSARVRDTEQYF
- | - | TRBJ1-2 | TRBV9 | TGTGCCAGCAGTGCTACCCCGGACAGCTTTAACTATGGCTACACCTTC | CASSATPDSFNYGYTF
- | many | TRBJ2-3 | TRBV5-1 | TGCGCCAGCAGCCCGGGACACATTAGCACAGATACGCAGTATTTT | CASSPGHISTDTQYF
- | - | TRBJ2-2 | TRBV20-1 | TGCAGTGCTGGGGGATTGAACACCGGGGAGCTGTTTTTT | CSAGGLNTGELFF
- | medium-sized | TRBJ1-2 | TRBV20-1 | TGCAGTGCTAGAGGCAGGGATAACTATGGCTACACCTTC | CSARGRDNYGYTF
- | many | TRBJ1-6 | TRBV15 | TGTGCCACCAGCGGGAATAATTCACCCCTCCACTTT | CATSGNNSPLHF